This TCR beta chain was captured in a study of monozygotic twins with inflammatory bowel disease. The germline V gene encodes CDR1 SGHVS and CDR2 FQNEAQ. The CDR3 contains 18 residues. Study conclusions and caveats: TCRbeta inverse Simpson diversity was decreased in IBD patients versus healthy co-twins. Concordance status among twins (concordant versus discordant) showed no link to repertoire similarity, possibly from limited power.

Total RNA input per TCR library was roughly 3,300 ng. TCRdb reprocessed the 5' RACE reads and reports one entry per CDR3 protein, with no DNA. Its table records more than 300,000 distinct CDR3 sequences. About this clonotype itself: Its antigen is currently unknown.

The source material was blood. The chain couples TRBV7-8 to TRBJ2-1; TCRdb designates TRBD2, a call that cannot be tested without DNA. This receptor was identified in a human donor with ulcerative colitis or Crohn's disease, or a healthy co-twin of an affected twin (not recorded which). The CDR3: CASSLGLAGGLTYNEQFF.